The TCR beta chain described here comes from a study of shared clonotypes between healthy human individuals. In the study overall: Each donor's CD8 memory used one plate, CD8 naive two, each CD4 subset three.

Notes on this clone: The antigen is not known.

Notes on the study in general: Among the subsets, naive ones generally showed larger estimated richness than memory ones.

The assay was carried out at the deep level. The assay was immunoSEQ multiplex PCR, and TCRdb's table has in-frame clones only and misses some. The sample includes about 2.2 million clones, 93% seen only once; the top ten take around 1.7%. The CDR3 runs to 16 residues. Germline values: CDR1 MNHEY, CDR2 SMNVEV (reference sequence). Trimming left V 0 bases short and J 4 bases short, with 16 bases between. The naive CD8 subset, CD45RO-negative cells positively selected for CCR7, excluded terminally differentiated effector memory CD45RA+ cells. Every donor was a Caucasian adult from Nashville, Tennessee. The sequencing sample was made of naive CD8+ T cells from PBMCs. This TCR came from a man younger than 35 in good health. Some clones in this sample may be carry-over from other donors' samples. The genes are TRBV27 and TRBJ2-7; D may be TRBD1 (5 bases). The CDR3, as DNA: TGTGCCAGCAGTTTATCAGGTGGGGCCTCTAAATACGAGCAGTACTTC. Translated: CASSLSGGASKYEQYF.